Listed below are T cell receptor beta chains from one sample, sequenced in a study of memory CD4+ T cells and cytomegalovirus serostatus. Only in-frame clones appear in the TCRdb table, and some are missing; sequencing was by immunoSEQ multiplex PCR. The sample lists under 55,000 clones; 80% to 90% were seen once. Sequences were obtained from memory CD4+ T cells from blood. The source of these receptors is an adult in good health and CMV-seropositive. The CDR3 runs from the conserved cysteine through the conserved F or W. D genes are given only for firm matches. Not all rows give a size; the values are once, few, many and, for expanded clones, a class.

abundance,d_gene,j_gene,v_gene,len,CDR3nt,CDR3aa
-,-,TRBJ2-7,TRBV7-2,14,TGTGCCAGCAGCTCCGACAGAGTGTTCTACGAGCAGTACTTC,CASSSDRVFYEQYF
-,-,TRBJ2-7,TRBV6-5,15,TGTGCCAGCAGTTACTCGACAGGCCGCTCCTACGAGCAGTACTTC,CASSYSTGRSYEQYF
-,-,TRBJ2-1,TRBV2,14,TGTGCCAGCAGTCCGTCCCGACAGAACAATGAGCAGTTCTTC,CASSPSRQNNEQFF
-,-,TRBJ2-5,TRBV6-6,15,TGTGCCAGCAGTTCCCAGGGAGGTCGCCAAGAGACCCAGTACTTC,CASSSQGGRQETQYF
-,-,TRBJ1-2,TRBV19,17,TGTGCCAGTAGTCCCCGTTCTCCGGGACGCGCTAACTATGGCTACACCTTC,CASSPRSPGRANYGYTF
-,-,TRBJ1-1,TRBV5-5,15,TGTGCCAGCAGCTCGATGGACCAGCTGAACACTGAAGCTTTCTTT,CASSSMDQLNTEAFF
once,TRBD1,TRBJ1-1,TRBV19,12,TGTGCCAGTATTGAAAGGGGGCGTGAAGCTTTCTTT,CASIERGREAFF
-,-,TRBJ2-1,TRBV7-8,13,TGTGCCAGCAGCTTGCCGCCGTTGGATGAGCAGTTCTTC,CASSLPPLDEQFF
-,-,TRBJ2-1,TRBV28,13,TGTGCCAGCAGTTTAAACAACGACAATGAGCAGTTCTTC,CASSLNNDNEQFF
-,-,TRBJ1-1,TRBV7-7,13,TGTGCTAGCAGCTCAGGGGTGAACACTGAAGCTTTCTTT,CASSSGVNTEAFF
-,-,TRBJ2-7,TRBV6-5,13,TGTGCCAGCAGTAGGACAGCCTCCTACGAGCAGTACTTC,CASSRTASYEQYF
-,-,TRBJ1-5,TRBV2,13,TGTGCCAGCACGGGGGATTACAATCAGCCCCAGCATTTT,CASTGDYNQPQHF
-,-,TRBJ2-3,TRBV20-1,11,TGCAGTGCTAGACGGGACCCAACCCCGTATTTT,CSARRDPTPYF
-,-,TRBJ1-1,TRBV7-7,13,TGTGCCAGCAGCTCGGACACTCCACGGCCAGCTTTCTTT,CASSSDTPRPAFF
-,-,TRBJ1-1,TRBV6-1,13,TGTGCCAGCAGTGACCCCAGGGACACTGAAGCTTTCTTT,CASSDPRDTEAFF
-,-,TRBJ2-7,TRBV7-9,12,TGTGCCAGCAGCCGTACCCATTACGAGCAGTACTTC,CASSRTHYEQYF
-,-,TRBJ2-5,TRBV29-1,13,TGCAGCGTTGAAGATGGGACCATTGAGACCCAGTACTTC,CSVEDGTIETQYF
once,-,TRBJ1-4,TRBV18,14,TGTGCCAGCTCACCGGGGGCAACTAATGAAAAACTGTTTTTT,CASSPGATNEKLFF
once,-,TRBJ1-5,TRBV5-6,14,TGTGCCAGCAGCTACAAGTCAGGGAATCAGCCCCAGCATTTT,CASSYKSGNQPQHF
-,TRBD1,TRBJ1-2,TRBV6-5,12,TGTGCCAGCAGGACAGGGGACTCTGGCTACACCTTC,CASRTGDSGYTF
-,TRBD1,TRBJ1-3,TRBV16,16,TGTGCCAGCAGCCAAGGGAGCGGACAGGTCCGAAACACCATATATTTT,CASSQGSGQVRNTIYF
few,-,TRBJ1-6,TRBV7-6,15,TGTGCCAGCAGCTTAGGGGGGACGGCAAATTCACCCCTCCACTTT,CASSLGGTANSPLHF
-,-,TRBJ2-1,TRBV11-1,15,TGTGCCAGCAGCGCCGGTCCCGGTGGTTCCGGTGAGCAGTTCTTC,CASSAGPGGSGEQFF
-,-,TRBJ2-6,TRBV5-1,16,TGCGCCAGCAGCGCGACCGTTTCGTCTGGGGCCAACGTCCTGACTTTC,CASSATVSSGANVLTF
-,-,TRBJ2-1,TRBV6-5,14,TGTGCCAGCAGTTACGAAACTAGTTCCAATGAGCAGTTCTTC,CASSYETSSNEQFF